This T cell receptor beta chain derives from a study of cytomegalovirus exposure and HLA in healthy donors. Turning to the study itself: Early release data held some 80 million unique TCRs from HLA-typed donors. Study-level points and caveats: TCR beta chain V- and J-gene trimming was linked, in a later analysis, to a missense variant in DCLRE1C. Later analysis placed DRB1 highest and HLA-C lowest in TCR association rates, which differed by HLA locus.

PCR used 60 Vbeta primers and 13 Jbeta primers. Source study methods: The count from a later analysis was 70 million to 85 million unique TCR beta chains, some 10 million of them shared. Data came from immunoSEQ multiplex PCR; TCRdb stores just in-frame clones and leaves some out. V, J and clone size derive from that table, while D and trimming were established from the DNA sequence. The data show about 130,000 clones, around 10% seen once. On this clone: Antigen unknown.

After removal of 4 bases from V and 0 bases from J, the junction contained 6 bases not matched to a gene. This CDR3 contains 15 residues. Germline CDR1 reads SGHDT; CDR2 reads YYEEEE. This TCR came from a man aged 50 to 59 in good health and CMV-seronegative. V gene TRBV5-6 combines with J gene TRBJ2-7, with TRBD1 matching over 8 bases. Sequencing was done on a sample of PBMCs. DNA of the CDR3: TGTGCCAGCAGCCCGCGGACAGGGTTCTCCTACGAGCAGTACTTC. It codes for CASSPRTGFSYEQYF.